These T cell receptor beta chains were read from a single sample in a study of blood T cell repertoires in COVID-19. TCRdb's table, derived via immunoSEQ multiplex PCR, lists solely in-frame clones and lacks some. This sample has 200,000 to 250,000 clones, with around 80% found just once. The material sequenced was PBMCs or T cells enriched from blood (not recorded which). These receptors were collected from a man in his sixties who had recovered from COVID-19. The CDR3 runs from the conserved cysteine through the conserved F or W. The order of the fields is clone size, J gene, D gene, V gene, CDR3 DNA, CDR3 protein. A D gene is named only where the DNA matches it firmly. A clone size is listed for some rows: how often the clone was seen (once, few, many), or a class if it is expanded.

abundance: once; j_gene: TRBJ2-5; d_gene: TRBD1; v_gene: TRBV5-4; CDR3nt: TGTGCCAGCAGTTCACAGGGGGCACAAGAGACCCAGTACTTC; CDR3aa: CASSSQGAQETQYF
abundance: NA; j_gene: TRBJ2-5; d_gene: NA; v_gene: TRBV3-1/TRBV3-2; CDR3nt: TGTGCCAGCAGCCAAGATAGGGTCCCAGGGGCCTGGGAGACCCAGTACTTC; CDR3aa: CASSQDRVPGAWETQYF
abundance: NA; j_gene: TRBJ2-1; d_gene: TRBD2; v_gene: TRBV5-1; CDR3nt: TGCGCCAGCACCTTCATTAGCGGGGGAAGCAACAATGAGCAGTTCTTC; CDR3aa: CASTFISGGSNNEQFF
abundance: NA; j_gene: TRBJ1-5; d_gene: NA; v_gene: TRBV11-3; CDR3nt: TGTGCCAGCAGCCCCTTTACCAAGCAAGGGGATAGCAATCAGCCCCAGCATTTT; CDR3aa: CASSPFTKQGDSNQPQHF
abundance: NA; j_gene: TRBJ2-5; d_gene: NA; v_gene: TRBV6-5; CDR3nt: TGTGCCAGCAGTTATGCAGGTCCCGAGACCCAGTACTTC; CDR3aa: CASSYAGPETQYF
abundance: NA; j_gene: TRBJ1-3; d_gene: NA; v_gene: TRBV5-8; CDR3nt: TGTGCCAGCAGCAAATGGACAGCATCTGGAAACACCATATATTTT; CDR3aa: CASSKWTASGNTIYF
abundance: NA; j_gene: TRBJ1-1; d_gene: NA; v_gene: TRBV30; CDR3nt: TGTGCCTGGAGTGCGGGTTACTTCGGGAACACTGAAGCTTTCTTT; CDR3aa: CAWSAGYFGNTEAFF
abundance: NA; j_gene: TRBJ2-5; d_gene: TRBD1; v_gene: TRBV5-8; CDR3nt: TGTGCCAGCAGCAAATACCCGGGACAGGGAGGACAGACCCAGTACTTC; CDR3aa: CASSKYPGQGGQTQYF
abundance: NA; j_gene: TRBJ2-1; d_gene: NA; v_gene: TRBV6-4; CDR3nt: TGTGCCAGCAGTGACTCCCGGGGGATCGATGAGCAGTTCTTC; CDR3aa: CASSDSRGIDEQFF
abundance: once; j_gene: TRBJ2-1; d_gene: NA; v_gene: TRBV6-2/TRBV6-3; CDR3nt: TGTGCCAGCAGTTACACGGACTTCGGTGAGCAGTTCTTC; CDR3aa: CASSYTDFGEQFF
abundance: NA; j_gene: TRBJ2-1; d_gene: NA; v_gene: TRBV4-3; CDR3nt: TGCGCCAGCAGCCAAGAAGGGGACAATGAGCAGTTCTTC; CDR3aa: CASSQEGDNEQFF
abundance: NA; j_gene: TRBJ2-5; d_gene: NA; v_gene: TRBV6-1; CDR3nt: TGTGCCAGCAGTGAAAGTAGTGGGGGCTTTCAAGAGACCCAGTACTTC; CDR3aa: CASSESSGGFQETQYF